The subject of this entry is one T cell receptor (beta chain). This sample is drawn from a study of T cells in tuberculosis. The sample's time point: new active TB diagnosis, blood taken before or within 7 days of starting treatment. The data were produced by immunoSEQ multiplex PCR, yet TCRdb's version contains in-frame clones alone and is incomplete. The sample has fewer than 55,000 clones; roughly 96% are singletons. Germline V lookup: CDR1 LNHDA, CDR2 SQIVND (reference sequence). Deletions cut 10 bases from V and 10 bases from J, with 11 bases between. CDR3 length: 11 residues. The chain uses TRBV19 and TRBJ2-6, with D perhaps TRBD1 (6 bases). The receptor was derived from an adult with tuberculosis. The sample was PBMCs, taken at tuberculosis diagnosis. The CDR3 nucleotides read TGTGCCACCAGGGGCTCAAACGTCCTGACTTTC. Translating it yields CATRGSNVLTF.